The 32 T cell receptor beta chains given below trace back to one sample, sequenced in a study of T-cell reconstitution after alpha-beta-depleted transplantation in children. The authors prepared the TCRbeta library with unique molecular identifiers. TCRdb called the PCR reads again in MiXCR, with one record for every CDR3 protein. Here the sample spans some 600,000 distinct CDR3 sequences, over 10% being singletons. The sample in question was PBMCs, mostly from graft donor cells, obtained 360 days after TCRalphabeta/CD19-depleted stem cell transplant. Every receptor here comes from a male patient between 5 and 17 years old who had a stem cell transplant for acute myeloid leukemia, so the T cells may come from the graft donor.

This clonotype was counted ten times or more. This rearrangement joins TRBV20-1 to TRBJ2-3; D ambiguous. Germline CDR1 and CDR2: DFQATT and SNEGSKA (reference sequence). CDR3 size: 14 residues. V was cut by 5 bases and J by 2 bases, with 14 bases left in between. CDR3 DNA: TGCAGTGCTTCCAGAGTACTATTCACAGATACGCAGTATTTT. This translates into CSASRVLFTDTQYF.

The sample holds one count of this clonotype. A junction end diverges from the germline sequence, so it may reflect a read error. V is TRBV20-1 and J is TRBJ2-3; 8 nucleotides agree with TRBD1. CDR1 is DFQATT, CDR2 SNEGSKA, per germline (reference sequence). CDR3 length equals 14 residues. DNA of the CDR3: TGCATTGCTAGATGGAGACAGGGGCCAGATACGCAGTATTTT. As protein: CIARWRQGPDTQYF.

The CDR3 sequence: CASSSDRDGTDTQYF. The CDR3, as DNA: TGTGCCAGCAGTTCGGACAGGGATGGCACAGATACGCAGTATTTT. The chain carries TRBV28 and TRBJ2-3; 8 positions agree with TRBD1. This CDR3 is 15 amino acids long. Germline V lookup: CDR1 MDHEN, CDR2 SYDVKM. V lost 4 bases to trimming and J lost 1 base; unmatched junction nucleotides: 4.

There are a few counts of this clonotype. CDR3 bases: TGTGCCAGCAGCCGTGGACAGGCCACTGAAGCTTTCTTT. Amino acids: CASSRGQATEAFF. The rearrangement uses TRBV7-9 and TRBJ1-1; the match to TRBD1 covers 7 bases. This CDR3 comprises 13 residues. Germline V gives CDR1 SEHNR, CDR2 FQNEAQ (reference sequence). Losses at the gene ends were 5 bases for V and 4 bases for J; bases not matched to a gene: 4.

The V and J genes are TRBV18 and TRBJ1-1; D perhaps matches TRBD1 (5 bases). Germline CDR1 reads KGHSH; CDR2 reads LQKENI. The CDR3 extends over 16 amino acids. V was clipped by 3 bases and J by 4 bases, with 18 bases between them. Here the CDR3 reads CASSPVEGRGSTEAFF. The CDR3 DNA follows: TGTGCCAGCTCACCGGTCGAGGGACGGGGGAGCACTGAAGCTTTCTTT.

This clonotype was seen a few times. This rearrangement joins TRBV7-3 to TRBJ2-1; D gene uncertain. Germline CDR1 and CDR2: SGHTA and FQGTGA. The V gene lost 4 bases and the J gene lost 8 bases, with 9 bases spanning the gap. The CDR3 is 12 residues long. CDR3 sequence: CASSSATDEQFF. CDR3 DNA: TGTGCCAGCAGCTCCGCAACGGATGAGCAGTTCTTC.

This rearrangement joins TRBV6-2 or TRBV6-3 to TRBJ2-7; TRBD1 or TRBD2 may be the D gene (5 bases each). Germline lookup yields CDR1 MNHEY and CDR2 SVGEGT. The CDR3 sequence is 17 residues long. Between the trimmed V and J ends, which lost 5 bases and 5 bases, there was a span of 25 bases. The CDR3 bases are TGTGCCAGCAGTCCGAGGGTCGACGGGGCCTCAATCCACGAGCAGTACTTC. Protein product: CASSPRVDGASIHEQYF.

This clonotype was recorded a few times. The chain recombines TRBV12-3 or TRBV12-4 with TRBJ2-7, with 11 nucleotides matching TRBD2. The CDR3 totals 15 residues. The V gene end was trimmed by 6 bases and the J gene end by 5 bases; junction bases not matched to a gene: 9. The CDR3 sequence: CASSSTSGSSDEQYF. Written as DNA, the CDR3 is TGTGCCAGCAGCTCCACTAGCGGGAGCTCAGACGAGCAGTACTTC.

Points on this clonotype: This may stem from a read error, because a much larger clone lies one nucleotide away. The V gene is TRBV9, the J gene TRBJ2-3, with 8 nucleotides matching TRBD2. The germline CDR1 and CDR2 sequences are SGDLS and YYNGEE. J gave up 6 bases and V 4 bases, and 19 bases lay outside the gene matches. CDR3 length equals 18 residues. The CDR3 here is CASSIRPRLAGYQDTQYF. As DNA, the CDR3 is TGTGCCAGCAGCATCCGTCCACGCTTAGCGGGGTATCAGGATACGCAGTATTTT. The full variable domain, its missing parts supplied by reference TRBV9 and TRBJ2-3, is DSGVTQTPKHLITATGQRVTLRCSPRSGDLSVYWYQQSLDQGLQFLIQYYNGEERAKGNILERFSAQQFPDLHSELNLSSLELGDSALYFCASSIRPRLAGYQDTQYFGPGTRLTVL.

The chain combines TRBV20-1 with TRBJ2-3; D may be TRBD1 (6 bases). CDR1 is DFQATT and CDR2 is SNEGSKA in the germline V gene (reference sequence). V lost 6 bases and J lost 0, with 10 bases in between. The CDR3 sequence is 13 residues long. This CDR3 is CSAPRGSTDTQYF. The CDR3 DNA reads TGCAGTGCGCCCAGGGGCAGCACAGATACGCAGTATTTT.

Only a few counts were recorded for this clonotype. The chain carries TRBV5-6 and TRBJ2-7; TRBD1 aligns across 11 bases. The V segment lost 0 bases and the J segment 6 bases; nucleotides outside the gene matches: 11. The CDR3 runs to 17 residues. The germline V gene encodes CDR1 SGHDT and CDR2 YYEEEE. The CDR3 region is CASSLAFGQGATGEQYF. The CDR3 DNA is TGTGCCAGCAGCTTGGCATTTGGACAGGGGGCAACTGGCGAGCAGTACTTC.

This clonotype was seen only a few times. The chain has TRBV7-9 and TRBJ2-7, with D uncertain. This CDR3 has 14 amino acids. Germline V lookup: CDR1 SEHNR, CDR2 FQNEAQ (reference sequence). Deletions cut 5 bases from V and 1 base from J, with 12 bases between. CDR3 nucleotides: TGTGCCAGCAGCAGCCCCCGGCGGTCCTACGAGCAGTACTTC. This sequence encodes CASSSPRRSYEQYF.

This clonotype was counted once. This chain uses TRBV19 with TRBJ2-1; 8 bases match TRBD2. Germline V lookup: CDR1 LNHDA, CDR2 SQIVND (reference sequence). The CDR3 contains 15 residues. V was pared by 6 bases and J by 9 bases, with 13 bases of the junction left unmatched. The CDR3 DNA follows: TGTGCCAGTAGCCCCGTGCGCGGGGGGATCGGTGAGCAGTTCTTC. This translates into CASSPVRGGIGEQFF.

In its sample, this clonotype was seen many times. The V call is TRBV28, the J call TRBJ2-3, with 11 bases lining up with TRBD1. Germline CDR1 reads MDHEN; CDR2 reads SYDVKM. Germline trimming cut 5 bases from V and 3 bases from J; bases unmatched to any gene: 7. The CDR3 is made up of 16 amino acids. CDR3 in amino acids: CASSIGQGAWTDTQYF. The CDR3 DNA is TGTGCCAGCAGTATAGGACAGGGGGCGTGGACAGATACGCAGTATTTT.

The rearrangement links TRBV28 to TRBJ1-2; D unclear. The V end was cut by 5 bases, the J end by 3 bases, with 7 bases between. This CDR3 is built from 12 residues. Looked up from germline, CDR1 is MDHEN and CDR2 is SYDVKM. CDR3 region: CASSLTYYGYTF. In DNA, the CDR3 is TGTGCCAGCAGTCTGACTTACTATGGCTACACCTTC.

The chain couples TRBV20-1 to TRBJ1-5; 9 bases map to TRBD1. CDR3 length equals 15 residues. The germline gives CDR1 DFQATT, CDR2 SNEGSKA (reference sequence). Trimming took 5 bases from V and 3 from J; bases not matched to a gene: 8. This CDR3 is CSAYPGQGSNQPQHF. CDR3 bases: TGCAGTGCTTATCCGGGACAGGGATCCAATCAGCCCCAGCATTTT.

V gene TRBV20-1 combines with J gene TRBJ2-7; 7 nucleotides match TRBD1. V trimming: 3 bases; J trimming: 11 bases; junction bases outside the gene matches: 13. In germline, CDR1 is DFQATT, CDR2 SNEGSKA (reference sequence). CDR3 length: 13 residues. The CDR3 sequence is CSASYNRDREEYF. The CDR3 nucleotides read TGCAGTGCTAGTTATAACAGAGACAGGGAAGAGTACTTC.

This clonotype appeared a few times. The chain employs TRBV4-2 and TRBJ2-7, with 7 bases that match TRBD2. Trimming at V came to 1 base and at J to 1 base, leaving 7 bases not matched to a gene. The CDR3 loop spans 16 amino acids. The germline gives CDR1 LGHNA, CDR2 YNFKEQ. DNA for the CDR3: TGTGCCAGCAGCCAAGTGCCCGTGGGAGGGTCCTACGAGCAGTACTTC. Its translation: CASSQVPVGGSYEQYF.

The rearrangement joins TRBV4-3 to TRBJ2-5; 8 nucleotides match TRBD2. This CDR3 contains 15 residues. Germline lookup yields CDR1 LGHNA and CDR2 YSLEER. After removal of 2 bases from V and 4 bases from J, the junction contained 6 bases not matched to a gene. The CDR3 is CASSQWGLAGETQYF. CDR3 coding DNA: TGCGCCAGCAGCCAATGGGGGCTAGCGGGAGAGACCCAGTACTTC.

CDR3 coding DNA: TGTGCCAGCAGTTACGGGTTAGCGGGAATAGATACGCAGTATTTT. Amino acid sequence: CASSYGLAGIDTQYF. The chain couples TRBV6-5 to TRBJ2-3; 8 nucleotides agree with TRBD2. Per germline, CDR1 MNHEY and CDR2 SVGAGI. The CDR3 runs 15 residues. Trimming took 2 bases from V and 5 from J; bases not matched to a gene: 6.

This clonotype was seen a few times. This chain joins TRBV28 and TRBJ2-3, with TRBD2 matching over 10 bases. The germline V gene encodes CDR1 MDHEN and CDR2 SYDVKM. Trimming cost V 5 bases and J 5 bases; bases outside gene matches: 13. This CDR3 region has 17 residues. The CDR3 DNA is TGTGCCAGCAGTATACCCCCTAGCGGGAGCGGTGGAGATACGCAGTATTTT. This encodes CASSIPPSGSGGDTQYF.

This clonotype has a handful of counts. The genes are TRBV12-3 or TRBV12-4 and TRBJ2-4; TRBD1 aligns across 8 bases. V gave up 1 base and J gave up 0 bases; unmatched junction bases: 11. The CDR3 contains 19 residues. CDR3 region: CASSLGGQGIVLAKNIQYF. CDR3 nucleotide sequence: TGTGCCAGCAGTTTAGGAGGACAGGGAATAGTTTTAGCCAAAAACATTCAGTACTTC.

The chain recombines TRBV20-1 with TRBJ2-7; 13 positions agree with TRBD2. The CDR3 covers 16 residues. The germline gives CDR1 DFQATT, CDR2 SNEGSKA (reference sequence). Trimming removed 3 bases from V and 4 bases from J; junction bases left unmatched: 9. CDR3 sequence reads: CSASGLAGAPPYEQYF. The CDR3 DNA follows: TGCAGTGCTAGTGGACTAGCGGGAGCTCCCCCTTACGAGCAGTACTTC.

This clonotype appeared a few times. V is TRBV30 and J is TRBJ2-1; D ambiguous. Germline CDR1 GTSNPN, CDR2 SVGIG (reference sequence). The CDR3 loop spans 15 amino acids. Trimming cost V 3 bases and J 6 bases, with 18 bases left between them. This chain's CDR3 is CAWSLFPLLLNEQFF. Written as DNA, the CDR3 is TGTGCCTGGAGCCTTTTTCCTTTGCTTCTCAATGAGCAGTTCTTC. The variable domain in full, with the rest retrieved from reference TRBV30 and TRBJ2-1, is SQTIHQWPATLVQPVGSPLSLECTVEGTSNPNLYWYRQAAGRGLQLLFYSVGIGQISSEVPQNLSASRPQDRQFILSSKKLLLSDSGFYLCAWSLFPLLLNEQFFGPGTRLTVL.

The rearrangement joins TRBV4-3 to TRBJ2-1; 8 bases are shared with TRBD1. The CDR3 covers 15 residues. V was clipped by 4 bases and J by 4 bases; unmatched bases: 6. Germline V gene sequence: CDR1 LGHNA, CDR2 YSLEER. CDR3 nucleotides: TGCGCCAGCAGCCCGGTGACAGGGGAGTACAATGAGCAGTTCTTC. This encodes CASSPVTGEYNEQFF.

This clonotype was counted at least ten times. The chain links TRBV12-3 or TRBV12-4 to TRBJ2-1, with D perhaps TRBD1 (5 bases). V gave up 1 base and J gave up 7 bases, with 14 bases separating them. The CDR3 consists of 15 residues. The CDR3 loop is CASSLEGSWRNEQFF. The CDR3 region has the DNA TGTGCCAGCAGTTTAGAGGGGTCATGGAGAAATGAGCAGTTCTTC.

This clonotype was found a few times. The chain couples TRBV20-1 to TRBJ1-4, with a tentative D call TRBD1 (5 bases). The CDR3 spans 14 residues. Germline CDR1 and CDR2: DFQATT and SNEGSKA (reference sequence). Trimming took off 4 bases at V and 5 bases at J, with 14 bases between the two ends. The CDR3 region is CSATRTRLNEKLFF. CDR3 DNA: TGCAGTGCTACCCGGACACGATTGAATGAAAAACTGTTTTTT.

V and J are TRBV5-1 and TRBJ2-5, with TRBD1 identical over 7 bases. Germline V CDR1 and CDR2: SGHRS, YFSETQ. This CDR3 comprises 14 residues. V trimming: 4 bases; J trimming: 3 bases; junction bases outside the gene matches: 6. CDR3 sequence reads: CASSLRDSKETQYF. The CDR3 nucleotides read TGCGCCAGCAGCCTCCGGGACAGCAAAGAGACCCAGTACTTC.

This chain links TRBV15 with TRBJ2-1, with 8 nucleotides matching TRBD2. The CDR3 is 15 amino acids. With 5 bases clipped from V and 9 bases from J, the junction kept 12 bases outside the gene matches. CDR1 is LNHNV, CDR2 YYDKDF, per germline (reference sequence). In DNA, the CDR3 is TGTGCCACCAGCCGTCAGGCGGGAGGCTTGGGTGAGCAGTTCTTC. It codes for CATSRQAGGLGEQFF.

The table lists this clonotype with many counts. The rearrangement uses TRBV20-1 and TRBJ1-1; 10 nucleotides align to TRBD1. The CDR3 runs to 11 residues. Germline CDR1 and CDR2: DFQATT and SNEGSKA (reference sequence). V lost 6 bases to trimming and J lost 11 bases; unmatched junction nucleotides: 6. CDR3 sequence (DNA): TGCAGTGCATCGACAGGGGGCCGCGCTTTCTTT. It specifies CSASTGGRAFF.

The gene calls are TRBV5-4 and TRBJ2-2, with TRBD2 identical over 16 bases. V shed 3 bases and J 3 bases; nucleotides not matched to a gene: 8. CDR3 size: 19 residues. Per the germline V gene, CDR1 is SGHNT and CDR2 is YYREEE (reference sequence). CDR3 bases: TGTGCCAGCAGCTCGGGGACTAGCGGGAGGGCCGGTGACACCGGGGAGCTGTTTTTT. It codes for CASSSGTSGRAGDTGELFF.

This sequence joins TRBV7-2 and TRBJ2-7; 9 nucleotides line up with TRBD1. Germline CDR1 reads SGHTA; CDR2 reads FQGNSA. V was clipped by 5 bases and J by 6 bases; unmatched bases: 8. This CDR3 spans 14 amino acids. The DNA for the CDR3 is TGTGCCAGCAGCGTTGGAGGACAGGGGCGCGAGCAGTACTTC. This translates into CASSVGGQGREQYF.